This entry features one T cell receptor beta chain sequence. This sample is part of a study of cytomegalovirus exposure and HLA in healthy donors. Overall study context: Previous work identified roughly 110 million unique TCR beta sequences from around 170 million T cells.

This CDR3 has 16 amino acids. With 3 bases clipped from V and 4 bases from J, the junction kept 9 bases outside the gene matches. CDR1 is SGHTA, CDR2 FQGTGA, per germline. 60 Vbeta and 13 Jbeta primers were used in PCR. Method: immunoSEQ multiplex PCR; TCRdb's copy keeps in-frame clones and lacks some. The top ten clones hold roughly 1.9% of a sample with 120,000 to 150,000 clones, about 61% of them seen once. The origin of this receptor is a male donor in good health and CMV-seronegative. This chain links TRBV7-3 with TRBJ2-3; 8 bases fit TRBD2. The source material was PBMCs. The CDR3 DNA is TGTGCCAGCAGCTTGGCCGGGGGGGCCGTCGCAGATACGCAGTATTTT. Translating gives CASSLAGGAVADTQYF.